Listed below are T cell receptor beta chains from one sample, sequenced in a study of identical twins. TCRdb analysed the 5' RACE reads with MiXCR anew, one entry per CDR3 protein. The table includes around 250,000 distinct CDR3 sequences, about 13% detected once. This same sample was also part of a study on yellow fever vaccine responses in identical twins.

The specimen was memory (CD45RO+) T cells sorted from blood. The receptors shown here come from a woman younger than 35 in good health. Both conserved end residues are part of each CDR3. Each record gives: D gene, J gene, clone size, V gene, CDR3 protein, CDR3 DNA. D genes are given only for firm matches. Clone sizes are given selectively: once, few, many, or a class where the clone is expanded.

NA	TRBJ1-2	NA	TRBV11-2	CASSNQGRHYGYTF	TGTGCCAGCAGCAATCAGGGGAGGCACTATGGCTACACCTTC
NA	TRBJ1-6	many	TRBV5-1	CASSSGGQPHNSPLHF	TGCGCCAGCAGCTCGGGGGGCCAGCCCCATAATTCACCCCTCCACTTT
NA	TRBJ2-5	few	TRBV2	CASSPEGGSTETQYF	TGTGCCAGCAGTCCTGAGGGTGGCTCCACGGAGACCCAGTACTTC
TRBD2	TRBJ2-7	few	TRBV7-2	CASSARRGLAVYEQYF	TGTGCCAGCAGCGCCAGGAGGGGACTAGCGGTCTACGAGCAGTACTTC
TRBD1	TRBJ2-1	many	TRBV7-9	CASSFWTGHNEQFF	TGTGCCAGCAGCTTTTGGACAGGACACAATGAGCAGTTCTTC
TRBD2	TRBJ2-3	NA	TRBV24-1	CATSDLFAREGRNF	TGTGCCACCAGTGATTTATTCGCGCGGGAGGGCCGGAATTTT
NA	TRBJ2-7	few	TRBV6-5	CASIGSSYEQYF	TGTGCCAGCATAGGCAGCTCCTACGAGCAGTACTTC
NA	TRBJ1-2	many	TRBV4-2	CASSQDGGQTNYGYTF	TGTGCCAGCAGCCAAGATGGAGGCCAGACCAACTATGGCTACACCTTC
NA	TRBJ2-1	few	TRBV12-3/TRBV12-4	CASRDIRGLSYNEQFF	TGTGCCAGCAGAGATATCAGGGGTCTCTCCTACAATGAGCAGTTCTTC
TRBD1	TRBJ2-5	NA	TRBV12-3/TRBV12-4	CASRKTGWGTQYF	TGTGCCAGCAGGAAGACAGGGTGGGGGACCCAGTACTTC
TRBD1	TRBJ2-7	few	TRBV6-2/TRBV6-3	CASRTGFGEQYF	TGTGCCAGCAGGACAGGGTTCGGCGAGCAGTACTTC
NA	TRBJ1-6	NA	TRBV9	CASSVGRSTYNSPLHF	TGTGCCAGCAGCGTGGGCAGGAGCACCTATAATTCACCCCTCCACTTT
NA	TRBJ2-7	NA	TRBV3-1	CASSQAGFQGPTWYF	TGTGCCAGCAGCCAAGCCGGGTTTCAGGGGCCCACCTGGTACTTC
TRBD1	TRBJ2-1	NA	TRBV10-3	CAIRSGQGTYNEQFF	TGTGCCATCAGGTCGGGACAGGGGACCTACAATGAGCAGTTCTTC
TRBD2	TRBJ2-1	NA	TRBV12-3/TRBV12-4	CASSLYLREDYNEQFF	TGTGCCAGCAGTTTATATTTGCGGGAGGATTACAATGAGCAGTTCTTC
TRBD1	TRBJ1-1	NA	TRBV18	CASSFSTGEVVEAFF	TGTGCCAGCTCATTTTCGACAGGGGAGGTGGTTGAAGCTTTCTTT
TRBD2	TRBJ2-2	few	TRBV4-1	CASSRAGGGNTGELFF	TGCGCCAGCAGCCGAGCTGGCGGGGGGAACACCGGGGAGCTGTTTTTT
TRBD1	TRBJ2-1	NA	TRBV6-2/TRBV6-3	CASQGQGVYNEQFF	TGTGCCAGCCAGGGACAGGGGGTTTACAATGAGCAGTTCTTC
NA	TRBJ2-5	NA	TRBV7-9	CASSSGGNQETQYF	TGTGCCAGCAGCTCTGGCGGGAACCAAGAGACCCAGTACTTC
NA	TRBJ2-7	many	TRBV6-6	CASRNGGGYEQYF	TGTGCCAGCAGGAACGGAGGAGGCTACGAGCAGTACTTC
NA	TRBJ2-1	NA	TRBV9	CASSVHPTRGINEQFF	TGTGCCAGCAGCGTTCACCCCACCCGTGGGATTAATGAGCAGTTCTTC
NA	TRBJ2-1	NA	TRBV4-3	CASSGSEGSYNEQFF	TGCGCCAGCAGCGGAAGCGAGGGCTCCTACAATGAGCAGTTCTTC
NA	TRBJ2-1	NA	TRBV4-1	CASSQVGGLTNEQFF	TGCGCCAGCAGCCAAGTCGGGGGGCTCACCAATGAGCAGTTCTTC
NA	TRBJ2-1	few	TRBV6-2/TRBV6-3	CASSYTPGRGSYNEQFF	TGTGCCAGCAGTTACACCCCCGGGCGGGGCTCCTACAATGAGCAGTTCTTC
TRBD1	TRBJ1-2	NA	TRBV5-5	CASSPETGGSYGYTF	TGTGCCAGCAGCCCAGAAACAGGGGGCAGCTATGGCTACACCTTC
NA	TRBJ2-7	few	TRBV6-2/TRBV6-3	CASREPQGYEQYF	TGTGCCAGCAGGGAACCCCAGGGATACGAGCAGTACTTC
NA	TRBJ2-1	NA	TRBV28	CASSFAAYRGSRSRYNEQFF	TGTGCCAGCAGTTTCGCCGCGTATAGGGGCTCAAGATCAAGATACAATGAGCAGTTCTTC
TRBD1	TRBJ2-4	NA	TRBV5-1	CASSLAGGADIQYF	TGCGCCAGCAGCTTGGCAGGGGGCGCAGACATTCAGTACTTC
NA	TRBJ2-3	NA	TRBV24-1	CATSPRLPPGADTQYF	TGTGCCACCAGTCCGAGACTCCCCCCCGGGGCAGATACGCAGTATTTT
TRBD1	TRBJ2-5	many	TRBV5-5	CASSWTGEETQYF	TGTGCCAGCAGCTGGACAGGGGAAGAGACCCAGTACTTC
NA	TRBJ2-3	many	TRBV7-2	CASSDQGSTQYF	TGTGCCAGCAGCGACCAGGGTTCTACGCAGTATTTT
NA	TRBJ1-5	few	TRBV2	CASSDRAVGQPQHF	TGTGCCAGCAGTGACAGGGCGGTTGGCCAGCCCCAGCATTTT
NA	TRBJ2-7	NA	TRBV6-5	CASSSPPGGSYEQYF	TGTGCCAGCAGTTCCCCGCCCGGGGGTTCCTACGAGCAGTACTTC
NA	TRBJ1-5	many	TRBV7-3	CASSQGPNQPQHF	TGTGCCAGCAGCCAGGGACCCAATCAGCCCCAGCATTTT
NA	TRBJ2-5	few	TRBV2	CASRKTYTGVTLQETQYF	TGTGCCAGCAGAAAAACTTACACGGGAGTTACCCTTCAAGAGACCCAGTACTTC
NA	TRBJ2-5	NA	TRBV9	CASSVGPSRETQYF	TGTGCCAGCAGCGTAGGCCCTTCACGGGAGACCCAGTACTTC
TRBD1	TRBJ2-5	many	TRBV24-1	CATSDLGTGETETQYF	TGTGCCACCAGTGACTTAGGGACAGGGGAGACAGAGACCCAGTACTTC
TRBD1	TRBJ2-1	many	TRBV6-4	CASSAGGSYNEQFF	TGTGCCAGCAGTGCAGGGGGCTCCTACAATGAGCAGTTCTTC
TRBD2	TRBJ2-5	few	TRBV3-1	CASSQDIGLAGMQETQYF	TGTGCCAGCAGCCAAGATATAGGACTAGCGGGGATGCAAGAGACCCAGTACTTC
TRBD1	TRBJ1-6	few	TRBV6-5	CASSLNRGNSPLHF	TGTGCCAGCAGTTTAAACAGGGGTAATTCACCCCTCCACTTT